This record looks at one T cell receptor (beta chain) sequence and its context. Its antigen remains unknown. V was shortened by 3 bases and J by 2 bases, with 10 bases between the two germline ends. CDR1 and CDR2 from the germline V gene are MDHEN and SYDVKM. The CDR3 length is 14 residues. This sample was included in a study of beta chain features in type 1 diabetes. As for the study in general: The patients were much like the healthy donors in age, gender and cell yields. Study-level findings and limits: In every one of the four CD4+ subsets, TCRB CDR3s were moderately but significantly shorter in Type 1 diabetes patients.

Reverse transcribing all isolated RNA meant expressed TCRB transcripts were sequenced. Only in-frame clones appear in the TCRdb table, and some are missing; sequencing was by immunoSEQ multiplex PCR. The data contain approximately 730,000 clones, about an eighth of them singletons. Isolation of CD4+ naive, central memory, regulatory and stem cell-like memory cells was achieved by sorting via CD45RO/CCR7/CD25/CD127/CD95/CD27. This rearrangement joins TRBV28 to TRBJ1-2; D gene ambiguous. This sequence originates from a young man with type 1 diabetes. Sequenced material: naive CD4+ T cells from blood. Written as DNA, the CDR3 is TGTGCCAGCAGTTTGGACGGCCCCAACTATGGCTACACCTTC. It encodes CASSLDGPNYGYTF.